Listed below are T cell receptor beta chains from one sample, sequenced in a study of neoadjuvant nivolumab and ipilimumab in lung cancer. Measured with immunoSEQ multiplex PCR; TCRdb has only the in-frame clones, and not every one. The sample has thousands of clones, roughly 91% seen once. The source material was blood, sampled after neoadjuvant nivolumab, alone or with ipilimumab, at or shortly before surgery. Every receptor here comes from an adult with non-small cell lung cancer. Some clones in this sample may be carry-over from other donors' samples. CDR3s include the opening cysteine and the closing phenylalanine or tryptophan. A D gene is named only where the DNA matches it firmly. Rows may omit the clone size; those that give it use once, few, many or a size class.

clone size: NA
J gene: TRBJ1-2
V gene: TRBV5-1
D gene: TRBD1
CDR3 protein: CASSLGQERGYTF
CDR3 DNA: TGCGCCAGCAGCCTGGGACAGGAGAGGGGCTACACCTTC

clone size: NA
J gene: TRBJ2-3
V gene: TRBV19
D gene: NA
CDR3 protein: CASSLAASTDTQYF
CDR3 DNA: TGTGCCAGCAGTCTGGCGGCTAGCACAGATACGCAGTATTTT

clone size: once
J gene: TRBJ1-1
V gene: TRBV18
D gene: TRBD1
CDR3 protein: CASSPASVGTGNTEAFF
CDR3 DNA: TGTGCCAGCTCACCAGCTTCGGTGGGGACAGGGAACACTGAAGCTTTCTTT

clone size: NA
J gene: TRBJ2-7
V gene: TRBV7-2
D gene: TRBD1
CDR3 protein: CASSPRGPSEQYF
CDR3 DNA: TGTGCCAGCAGCCCTAGGGGGCCTTCGGAGCAGTACTTC

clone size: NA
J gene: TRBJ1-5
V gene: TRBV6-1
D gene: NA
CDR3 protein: CASSTRGLNQPQHF
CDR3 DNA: TGTGCCAGCAGTACCCGGGGCCTCAATCAGCCCCAGCATTTT

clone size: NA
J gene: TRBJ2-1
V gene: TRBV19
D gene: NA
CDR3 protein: CASSKTTLYNEQFF
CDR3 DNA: TGTGCCAGTAGTAAGACAACGCTGTACAATGAGCAGTTCTTC

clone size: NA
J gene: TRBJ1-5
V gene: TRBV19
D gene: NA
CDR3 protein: CASTDNQPQHF
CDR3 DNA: TGTGCCTCCACAGATAATCAGCCCCAGCATTTT

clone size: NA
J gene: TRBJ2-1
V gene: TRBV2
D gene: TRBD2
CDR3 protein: CASSDRLAFGNEQFF
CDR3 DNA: TGTGCCAGCAGTGACCGACTAGCGTTTGGCAATGAGCAGTTCTTC

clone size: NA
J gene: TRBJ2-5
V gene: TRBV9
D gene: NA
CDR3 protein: CASSVEDGRGQETQYF
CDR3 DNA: TGTGCCAGCAGCGTAGAGGACGGGAGAGGGCAGGAGACCCAGTACTTC

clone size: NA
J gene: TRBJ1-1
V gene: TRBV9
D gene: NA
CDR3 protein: CASSVDPGGQTEAFF
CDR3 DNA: TGTGCCAGCAGCGTAGATCCCGGGGGCCAGACTGAAGCTTTCTTT

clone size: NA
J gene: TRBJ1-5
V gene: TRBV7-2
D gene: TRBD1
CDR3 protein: CASSPGTGSFGNQPQHF
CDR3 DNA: TGTGCCAGCAGTCCCGGGACAGGGTCCTTTGGCAATCAGCCCCAGCATTTT

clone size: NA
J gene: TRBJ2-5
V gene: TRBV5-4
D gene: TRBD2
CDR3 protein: CASSLAGRETQYF
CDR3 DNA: TGTGCCAGCAGCTTGGCCGGGAGGGAGACCCAGTACTTC

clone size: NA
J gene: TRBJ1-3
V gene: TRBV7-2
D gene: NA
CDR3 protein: CASSLAAGASGNTIYF
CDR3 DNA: TGTGCCAGCAGCTTAGCAGCAGGGGCGTCTGGAAACACCATATATTTT

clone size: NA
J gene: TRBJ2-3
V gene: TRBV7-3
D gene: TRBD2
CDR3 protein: CASSFSGSVSDTQYF
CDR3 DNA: TGTGCCAGCAGCTTTAGCGGGAGTGTATCAGATACGCAGTATTTT

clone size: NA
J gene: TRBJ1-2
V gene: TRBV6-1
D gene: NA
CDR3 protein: CASRSTGAYGYTF
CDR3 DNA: TGTGCCAGCAGGTCTACCGGGGCCTATGGCTACACCTTC

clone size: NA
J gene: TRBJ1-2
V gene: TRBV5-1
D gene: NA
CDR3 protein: CASSSEGTVYGYTF
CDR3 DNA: TGCGCCAGCAGTTCGGAGGGGACGGTCTATGGCTACACCTTC

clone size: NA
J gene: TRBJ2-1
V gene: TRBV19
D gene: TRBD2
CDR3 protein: CASSMTSGSYNEQFF
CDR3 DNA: TGTGCCAGTAGTATGACTAGCGGCTCCTACAATGAGCAGTTCTTC

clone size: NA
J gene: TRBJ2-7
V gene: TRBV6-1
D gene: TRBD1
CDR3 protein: CASRLGTGKSYEQYF
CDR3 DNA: TGTGCCAGCAGACTGGGGACAGGGAAATCCTACGAGCAGTACTTC

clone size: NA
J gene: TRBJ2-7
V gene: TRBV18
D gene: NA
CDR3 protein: CASSPPDRFGSYEQYF
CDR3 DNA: TGTGCCAGCTCACCACCTGACAGGTTTGGCTCCTACGAGCAGTACTTC

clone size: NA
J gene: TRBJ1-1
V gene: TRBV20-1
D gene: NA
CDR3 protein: CSARLNTEAFF
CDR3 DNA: TGCAGTGCGAGATTGAACACTGAAGCTTTCTTT

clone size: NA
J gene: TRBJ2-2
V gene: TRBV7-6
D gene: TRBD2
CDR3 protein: CASSLGTSGFMAGELFF
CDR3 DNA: TGTGCCAGCAGCTTAGGGACTAGCGGGTTCATGGCCGGGGAGCTGTTTTTT

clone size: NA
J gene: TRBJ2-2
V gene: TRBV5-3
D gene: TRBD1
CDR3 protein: CASLGQGNTGELFF
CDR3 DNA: TGTGCCAGTCTGGGACAGGGGAACACCGGGGAGCTGTTTTTT

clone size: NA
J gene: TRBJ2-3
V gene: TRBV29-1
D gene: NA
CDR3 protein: CSVEGTSTDTQYF
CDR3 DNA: TGCAGCGTTGAAGGGACTAGCACAGATACGCAGTATTTT

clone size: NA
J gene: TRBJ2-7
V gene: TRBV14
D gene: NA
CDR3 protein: CASSQDDAGTYEQYF
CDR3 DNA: TGTGCCAGCAGCCAAGATGACGCGGGGACCTACGAGCAGTACTTC

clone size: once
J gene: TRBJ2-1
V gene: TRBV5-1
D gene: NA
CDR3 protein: CASSLIGDRPSDEQFF
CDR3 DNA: TGCGCCAGCAGCTTGATTGGGGACCGTCCTTCGGATGAGCAGTTCTTC

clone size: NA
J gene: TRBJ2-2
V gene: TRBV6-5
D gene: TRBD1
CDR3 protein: CASSPGPRGGELFF
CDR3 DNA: TGTGCCAGCAGTCCCGGGCCCAGGGGGGGGGAGCTGTTTTTT

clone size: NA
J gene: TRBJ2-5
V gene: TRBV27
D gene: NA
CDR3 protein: CASSFGASQETQYF
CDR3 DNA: TGTGCCAGCAGTTTCGGGGCCTCCCAAGAGACCCAGTACTTC

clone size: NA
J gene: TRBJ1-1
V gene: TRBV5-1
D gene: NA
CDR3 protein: CASSVYAWGTTEAFF
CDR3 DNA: TGCGCCAGCAGCGTTTACGCATGGGGGACCACTGAAGCTTTCTTT

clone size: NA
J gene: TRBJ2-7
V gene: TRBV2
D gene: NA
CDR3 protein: CASNNQDNYEQYF
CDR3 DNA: TGTGCCAGCAACAATCAAGATAACTACGAGCAGTACTTC

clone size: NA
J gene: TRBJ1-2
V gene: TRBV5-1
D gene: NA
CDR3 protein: CASSLSRQVQSGYTF
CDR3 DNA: TGCGCCAGCAGCTTGTCTAGACAGGTTCAGAGTGGCTACACCTTC

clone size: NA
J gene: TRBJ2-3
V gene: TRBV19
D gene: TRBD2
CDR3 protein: CASSISGATDTQYF
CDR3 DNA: TGTGCCAGTAGTATCAGCGGGGCCACAGATACGCAGTATTTT

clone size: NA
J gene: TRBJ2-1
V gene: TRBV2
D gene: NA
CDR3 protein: CASSHPQRVNEQFF
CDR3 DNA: TGTGCCAGCAGTCACCCACAAAGGGTAAATGAGCAGTTCTTC

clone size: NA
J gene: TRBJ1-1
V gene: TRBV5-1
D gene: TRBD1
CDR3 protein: CASSQQGMFMNTEAFF
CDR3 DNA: TGCGCCAGCAGTCAACAGGGGATGTTCATGAACACTGAAGCTTTCTTT

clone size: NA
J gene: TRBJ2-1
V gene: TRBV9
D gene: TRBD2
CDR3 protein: CASSVVGAGGVANEQFF
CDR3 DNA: TGTGCCAGCAGCGTAGTAGGTGCGGGAGGAGTGGCCAATGAGCAGTTCTTC

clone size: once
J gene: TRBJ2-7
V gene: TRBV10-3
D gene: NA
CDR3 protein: CAISPRGAGEQYF
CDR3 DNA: TGTGCCATCAGCCCGAGGGGGGCGGGGGAGCAGTACTTC

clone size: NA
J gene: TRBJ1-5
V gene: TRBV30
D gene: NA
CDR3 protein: CAWSVGTVNQPQHF
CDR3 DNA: TGTGCCTGGAGTGTAGGGACGGTGAATCAGCCCCAGCATTTT

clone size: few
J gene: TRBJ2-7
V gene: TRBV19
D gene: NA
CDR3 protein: CASSIVGQASYEQYF
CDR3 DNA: TGTGCCAGTAGTATAGTCGGGCAGGCCTCCTACGAGCAGTACTTC

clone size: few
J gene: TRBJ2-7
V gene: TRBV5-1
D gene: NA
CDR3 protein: CASGDGTYEQYF
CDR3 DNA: TGCGCCAGCGGGGACGGGACCTACGAGCAGTACTTC

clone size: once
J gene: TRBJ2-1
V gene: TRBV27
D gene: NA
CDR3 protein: CASGSDRGRSYNEQFF
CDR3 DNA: TGTGCCAGCGGGTCGGACAGAGGGCGCTCCTACAATGAGCAGTTCTTC

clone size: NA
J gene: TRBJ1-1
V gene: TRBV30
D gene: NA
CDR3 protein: CAWSVPRTEAFF
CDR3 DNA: TGTGCCTGGAGTGTTCCCAGAACTGAAGCTTTCTTT

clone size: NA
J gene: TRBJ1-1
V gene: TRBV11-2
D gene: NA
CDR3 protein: CASSLEFGKTNTEAFF
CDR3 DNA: TGTGCCAGCAGCTTAGAATTTGGGAAGACGAACACTGAAGCTTTCTTT

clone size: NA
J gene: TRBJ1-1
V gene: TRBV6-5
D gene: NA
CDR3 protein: CASSYDTVNTEAFF
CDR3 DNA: TGTGCCAGCAGTTACGATACTGTGAACACTGAAGCTTTCTTT

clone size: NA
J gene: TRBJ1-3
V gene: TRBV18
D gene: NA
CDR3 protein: CASSPTVPSSGNTIYF
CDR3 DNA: TGTGCCAGCTCACCGACAGTCCCGAGCTCTGGAAACACCATATATTTT

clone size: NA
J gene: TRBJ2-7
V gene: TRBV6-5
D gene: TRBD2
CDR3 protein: CASSASGYEQYF
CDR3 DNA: TGTGCCAGCAGTGCTAGCGGCTACGAGCAGTACTTC

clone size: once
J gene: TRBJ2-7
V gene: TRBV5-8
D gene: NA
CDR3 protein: CASSWVSEQYF
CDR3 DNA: TGTGCCAGCAGCTGGGTGTCCGAGCAGTACTTC

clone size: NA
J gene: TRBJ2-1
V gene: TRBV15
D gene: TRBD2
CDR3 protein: CATSRDGAGDHNEQFF
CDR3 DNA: TGTGCCACCAGCAGAGATGGGGCGGGAGACCACAATGAGCAGTTCTTC

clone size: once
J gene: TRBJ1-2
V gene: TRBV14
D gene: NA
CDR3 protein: CASSQKGGTNYGYTF
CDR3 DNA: TGTGCCAGCAGCCAGAAAGGGGGGACTAACTATGGCTACACCTTC

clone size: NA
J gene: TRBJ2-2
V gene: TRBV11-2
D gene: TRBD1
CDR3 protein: CASSPRQGPGELFF
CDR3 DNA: TGTGCCAGCAGCCCCCGACAGGGGCCCGGGGAGCTGTTTTTT

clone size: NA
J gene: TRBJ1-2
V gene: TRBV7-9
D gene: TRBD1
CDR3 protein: CASSLGTGSTPNYGYTF
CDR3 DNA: TGTGCCAGCAGCTTAGGGACAGGGTCGACTCCTAACTATGGCTACACCTTC

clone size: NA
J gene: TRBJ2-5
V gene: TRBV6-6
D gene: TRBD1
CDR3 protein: CASSVPGGAAQETQYF
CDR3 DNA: TGTGCCAGCAGTGTCCCAGGGGGAGCGGCCCAAGAGACCCAGTACTTC

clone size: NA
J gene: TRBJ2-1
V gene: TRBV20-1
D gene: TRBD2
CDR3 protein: CSAIGLDEQFF
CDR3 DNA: TGCAGTGCTATAGGACTAGATGAGCAGTTCTTC

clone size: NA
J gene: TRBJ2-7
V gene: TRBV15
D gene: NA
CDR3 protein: CATSRARNIAYEQYF
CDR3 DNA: TGTGCCACCAGCAGAGCACGGAACATCGCCTACGAGCAGTACTTC

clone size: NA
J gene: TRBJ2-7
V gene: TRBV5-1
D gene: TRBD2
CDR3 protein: CASSRDPGGIYEQYF
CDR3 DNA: TGCGCCAGCAGCAGGGACCCCGGGGGGATCTACGAGCAGTACTTC

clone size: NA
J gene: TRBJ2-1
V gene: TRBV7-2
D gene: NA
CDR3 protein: CASSPYPSSYNEQFF
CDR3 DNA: TGTGCCAGCAGTCCTTATCCTAGCTCCTACAATGAGCAGTTCTTC

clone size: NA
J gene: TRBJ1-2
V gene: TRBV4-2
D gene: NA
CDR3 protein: CASSVGVGGYTF
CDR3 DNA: TGTGCCAGCAGTGTCGGGGTCGGCGGCTACACCTTC

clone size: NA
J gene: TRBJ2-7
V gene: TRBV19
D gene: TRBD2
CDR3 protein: CASGLAGSYEQYF
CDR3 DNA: TGTGCCTCGGGACTAGCGGGCTCCTACGAGCAGTACTTC

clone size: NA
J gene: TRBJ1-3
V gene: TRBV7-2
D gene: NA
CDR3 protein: CASSLWARGNTIYF
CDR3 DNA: TGTGCCAGCAGCCTGTGGGCGAGAGGAAACACCATATATTTT

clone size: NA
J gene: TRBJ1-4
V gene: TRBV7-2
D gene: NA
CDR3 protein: CASKALGLSREKLFF
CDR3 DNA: TGTGCCAGCAAGGCCCTAGGTCTTAGCCGTGAAAAACTGTTTTTT

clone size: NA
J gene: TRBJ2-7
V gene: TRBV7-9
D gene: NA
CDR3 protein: CASSLYIGATDFEQYF
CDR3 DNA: TGTGCCAGCAGCTTATATATCGGGGCCACCGACTTTGAGCAGTACTTC

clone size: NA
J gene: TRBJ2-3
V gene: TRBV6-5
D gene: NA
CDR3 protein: CASRTGSTDTQYF
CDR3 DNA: TGTGCCAGCAGGACCGGAAGCACAGATACGCAGTATTTT